This T cell receptor beta chain was profiled in a study of blood T cell repertoires in COVID-19. Clones were read by immunoSEQ multiplex PCR, and TCRdb kept only the in-frame ones, dropping some. In the table there are about 310,000 clones, around nine tenths of which are singletons. Germline V gene lookup returns CDR1 SGHDN and CDR2 FVKESK. Between the trimmed V and J ends, which lost 5 bases and 3 bases, there was a span of 8 bases. CDR3 length: 12 residues. The sample comprised peripheral blood. The chain recombines TRBV14 with TRBJ2-7, with D possibly TRBD1 on 5 matching bases. The TCR originated in a middle-aged man with active or convalescent COVID-19. In DNA, the CDR3 is TGTGCCAGCAGCTGGGGCGACTACGAGCAGTACTTC. This codes for CASSWGDYEQYF.